This TCR beta chain was found in a study of cytomegalovirus exposure and HLA in healthy donors. Turning to this clone: The antigen is not known.

The CDR3 is made up of 20 amino acids. V was pared by 0 bases and J by 0 bases, with 14 bases of the junction left unmatched. Germline loops: CDR1 KGHSH, CDR2 LQKENI. Study-level results: V- and J-gene trimming in TCR beta was tied to a missense DCLRE1C variant by an analysis performed later. The study found most TCR sequences rare, yet found some public TCRs in many donors.

The PCR used 60 Vbeta and 13 Jbeta primers. The repertoire was sequenced with immunoSEQ multiplex PCR; TCRdb's copy has only in-frame clones and lacks some. The table shows about 59,000 clones, with over 70% occurring only once. The specimen was PBMCs. The sequence was obtained from a woman aged 40 to 55 in good health and CMV-seronegative. The chain couples TRBV18 to TRBJ2-5, with TRBD2 identical over 9 bases. CDR3 sequence (DNA): TGTGCCAGCTCACCACCGATTTCAGTAGCGGGAGCCATGTACCAAGAGACCCAGTACTTC. It encodes CASSPPISVAGAMYQETQYF. Together with reference TRBV18 and TRBJ2-5, the CDR3 gives the full variable domain: NAGVMQNPRHLVRRRGQEARLRCSPMKGHSHVYWYRQLPEEGLKFMVYLQKENIIDESGMPKERFSAEFPKEGPSILRIQQVVRGDSAAYFCASSPPISVAGAMYQETQYFGPGTRLLVL.